Below are 30 T cell receptor beta chains sequenced from a single sample in a study of shared clonotypes between healthy human individuals. Sequenced by immunoSEQ multiplex PCR; TCRdb stores in-frame clones only, minus some. The table includes about 1.1 million clones, 75% to 80% detected once. The sequenced sample consisted of memory CD4+ T cells from PBMCs. The subset here: CD45RA-negative fraction. The receptors shown here come from a young man in good health. Some clones in this sample may be carry-over from other donors' samples.

The gene calls are TRBV6-4 and TRBJ2-1; 7 positions agree with TRBD2. In germline, CDR1 is MRHNA, CDR2 SNTAGT. After removal of 3 bases from V and 8 bases from J, the junction contained 16 bases not matched to a gene. This CDR3 has 17 residues. CDR3 residues: CASSEETSSLRAHEQFF. CDR3 bases: TGTGCCAGCAGTGAAGAGACTAGCTCTTTGAGGGCGCATGAGCAGTTCTTC.

This clone appeared a single time. One end of the junction does not line up with germline, which may come from a read error. The CDR3 DNA is TGTGCCAGCAGCCCAGTAGGGACTAGCGGCAAGGTCTTC. Protein sequence: CASSPVGTSGKVF. J is TRBJ2-1 and V is TRBV7-2; 11 bases match TRBD2. The germline gives CDR1 SGHTA, CDR2 FQGNSA. CDR3 length: 13 residues.

The chain joins TRBV11-3 to TRBJ2-3; maybe TRBD1 (5 bases). Trimming shortened V by 5 bases and J by 1 base, and 10 bases separated the two germline ends. From germline, CDR1 is SGHNT and CDR2 YENEEA. CDR3 size: 14 residues. CDR3 DNA sequence: TGTGCCAGCAGCCGAATAGGGGGCACAGATACGCAGTATTTT. Translating gives CASSRIGGTDTQYF. The entire variable domain, with the rest obtained from reference TRBV11-3 and TRBJ2-3, is as follows: EAGVVQSPRYKIIEKKQPVAFWCNPISGHNTLYWYLQNLGQGPELLIRYENEEAVDDSQLPKDRFSAERLKGVDSTLKIQPAELGDSAVYLCASSRIGGTDTQYFGPGTRLTVL.

This clone was counted only a few times. The CDR3 loop is CASSFQTGSGELFF. For the CDR3, the DNA is TGTGCCAGCAGCTTCCAGACAGGGAGCGGGGAGCTGTTTTTT. V is TRBV7-2 and J is TRBJ2-2, with 7 bases fitting TRBD1. Germline assignment: CDR1 SGHTA and CDR2 FQGNSA. The CDR3 length is 14 residues. J lost 7 bases, V lost 3 bases, and 5 bases had no gene match. The full variable domain, in which reference TRBV7-2 and TRBJ2-2 provide the parts outside the CDR3, is GAGVSQSPSNKVTEKGKDVELRCDPISGHTALYWYRQSLGQGLEFLIYFQGNSAPDKSGLPSDRFSAERTGGSVSTLTIQRTQQEDSAVYLCASSFQTGSGELFFGEGSRLTVL.

This CDR3 reads CASSLQGRGYTF. DNA for the CDR3: TGTGCCAGCAGCCTACAGGGGCGAGGCTACACCTTC. V and J are TRBV28 and TRBJ1-2; 7 bases are shared with TRBD1. V dropped 6 bases and J dropped 8; count of bases not matched to a gene: 6. The CDR3 is 12 amino acids. CDR1 and CDR2 (germline): MDHEN, SYDVKM.

This clone was seen at least ten times. The chain joins TRBV9 to TRBJ1-2; D is perhaps TRBD1 (6 bases). Per germline, CDR1 SGDLS and CDR2 YYNGEE. V dropped 0 bases and J dropped 4 bases, with 13 bases sitting between them. The CDR3 sequence is 15 residues long. The CDR3 reads CASSVAAGEVYGYTF. In DNA form, the CDR3 reads TGTGCCAGCAGCGTAGCGGCAGGGGAGGTCTATGGCTACACCTTC.

For this clone: In the same sample, other DNA sequences code for this CDR3. This chain uses TRBV18 with TRBJ1-4; unclear D gene. From germline, CDR1 is KGHSH and CDR2 LQKENI. This CDR3 comprises 14 residues. Trimming cost V 3 bases and J 0 bases, with 5 bases left between them. The CDR3 here is CASSPSATNEKLFF. In nucleotides, the CDR3 is TGTGCCAGCTCACCCTCCGCAACTAATGAAAAACTGTTTTTT.

This chain uses TRBV18 with TRBJ2-2, with a possible D match to TRBD1 (5 bases). The CDR3 covers 17 residues. Germline values: CDR1 KGHSH, CDR2 LQKENI. Deletions cut 3 bases from V and 6 bases from J, with 20 bases between. CDR3: CASSPRRVGKLAGELFF. In nucleotides, the CDR3 is TGTGCCAGCTCACCCCGCAGGGTAGGGAAGCTGGCCGGGGAGCTGTTTTTT.

The rearrangement links TRBV30 to TRBJ1-2; 7 positions match TRBD1. The CDR3 runs to 12 residues. V gave up 1 base and J gave up 8 bases; unmatched junction bases: 4. The germline V gene has CDR1 GTSNPN and CDR2 SVGIG (reference sequence). For the CDR3, the DNA is TGTGCCTGGAGTGAGACAGGGAAAGGCTACACCTTC. Its protein product is CAWSETGKGYTF.

The chain carries TRBV11-3 and TRBJ2-5; either TRBD1 or TRBD2 may fit D (5 bases each). The CDR3 covers 13 residues. Germline-derived CDR1 and CDR2 are SGHNT and YENEEA. The V end was cut by 2 bases, the J end by 5 bases, with 9 bases between. The DNA of the CDR3 is TGTGCCAGCAGCTTAAAGGGGAGTGAGACCCAGTACTTC. Translation gives CASSLKGSETQYF.

V gene TRBV7-2 combines with J gene TRBJ2-7; D is unresolved. Germline V gives CDR1 SGHTA, CDR2 FQGNSA. Trimming removed 1 base from V and 5 bases from J, with 21 bases in between. The CDR3 totals 17 residues. CDR3 coding DNA: TGTGCCAGCAGCTTAGTGTTTTGGGCAGGCGATGAAAACGAGCAGTACTTC. It codes for CASSLVFWAGDENEQYF.

This clone appeared once. The CDR3 bases are TGTGCCAGCAGGATCGATGGCACAGATACGCAGTATTTT. Translated, it gives CASRIDGTDTQYF. This chain connects TRBV6-5 to TRBJ2-3, with D unclear. This CDR3 contains 13 residues. The germline CDR1 and CDR2 sequences are MNHEY and SVGAGI. The V gene lost 6 bases and the J gene lost 1 base, with 8 bases spanning the gap.

The CDR3 sequence is CASSLESLGQGNTGELFF. The CDR3 DNA sequence: TGTGCCAGCAGCTTAGAAAGTTTGGGACAGGGGAACACCGGGGAGCTGTTTTTT. The chain is built from TRBV13 and TRBJ2-2, with 9 bases matching TRBD1. Germline V lookup: CDR1 PRHDT, CDR2 FYEKMQ (reference sequence). V lost 1 base, J lost 1 base, and 7 bases stayed unmatched. The CDR3 has 18 residues.

V is TRBV5-1 and J is TRBJ2-3, with unresolved D. Trimming left V 6 bases short and J 4 bases short, with 9 bases between. Germline V CDR1 and CDR2: SGHRS, YFSETQ. This CDR3 is built from 12 residues. CDR3 sequence (DNA): TGCGCCAGCACCGACTCAGCAGATACGCAGTATTTT. Amino acids: CASTDSADTQYF.

The CDR3 is CASSSGQGLPEQYF. CDR3 sequence (DNA): TGTGCCAGCAGCTCGGGACAGGGCCTCCCCGAGCAGTACTTC. V and J are TRBV7-9 and TRBJ2-7; 9 bases are a match to TRBD1. The CDR3 covers 14 residues. Trimming at V came to 4 bases and at J to 6 bases, leaving 7 bases not matched to a gene. From germline, CDR1 is SEHNR and CDR2 FQNEAQ (reference sequence).

This chain connects TRBV29-1 to TRBJ1-1; D is uncertain. The CDR3 covers 13 residues. From germline, CDR1 is SQVTM and CDR2 ANQGSEA. Trimming took off 1 base at V and 3 bases at J, with 9 bases between the two ends. The CDR3 sequence: CSVEGLLHTEAFF. The CDR3 DNA follows: TGCAGCGTTGAAGGACTCCTCCACACTGAAGCTTTCTTT.

DNA of the CDR3: TGTGCCATCAGTGTATCAGGGGGGAACACTGAAGCTTTCTTT. The encoded protein is CAISVSGGNTEAFF. The chain carries TRBV10-3 and TRBJ1-1; TRBD1 agrees at 7 bases. Per germline, CDR1 ENHRY and CDR2 SYGVKD. The CDR3 extends over 14 amino acids. The junction had 3 bases not matched to a gene; V was cut back by 4 bases and J by 1 base.

The rearrangement joins TRBV5-6 to TRBJ2-4; 9 nucleotides agree with TRBD1. The germline V gene has CDR1 SGHDT and CDR2 YYEEEE. The CDR3 has 17 residues. Trimming cost V 4 bases and J 7 bases; bases outside gene matches: 15. CDR3 residues: CASSAWDRELEGNIQYF. The CDR3 region has the DNA TGTGCCAGCAGCGCGTGGGACAGGGAATTGGAGGGGAACATTCAGTACTTC. The variable domain in full, with the rest retrieved from reference TRBV5-6 and TRBJ2-4, is DAGVTQSPTHLIKTRGQQVTLRCSPKSGHDTVSWYQQALGQGPQFIFQYYEEEERQRGNFPDRFSGHQFPNYSSELNVNALLLGDSALYLCASSAWDRELEGNIQYFGAGTRLSVL.

V and J are TRBV30 and TRBJ1-1; D not resolved. CDR1 and CDR2 from the germline V gene are GTSNPN and SVGIG (reference sequence). This CDR3 region has 13 residues. V was pared by 2 bases and J by 3 bases, with 10 bases between. The CDR3 DNA follows: TGTGCCTGGAGTCTCTTCGCGTACACTGAAGCTTTCTTT. Its translation is CAWSLFAYTEAFF.

This clone was counted a single time. The genes are TRBV19 and TRBJ2-7; D gene unclear. The V end was cut by 6 bases, the J end by 1 base, with 7 bases between. Per the germline V gene, CDR1 is LNHDA and CDR2 is SQIVND (reference sequence). The CDR3 contains 12 residues. CDR3 in DNA: TGTGCCAGTAGAGCCAGTTCCTACGAGCAGTACTTC. It is translated as CASRASSYEQYF.

In its sample, this clone was seen a few times. A read error may be the cause here, since a much bigger clone is one base away. Different DNA sequences within this sample yield the same CDR3. The V gene is TRBV29-1, the J gene TRBJ2-2; 10 bases map to TRBD2. Germline lookup yields CDR1 SQVTM and CDR2 ANQGSEA. The CDR3 totals 15 residues. V lost 6 bases and J lost 8; bases outside the gene matches: 12. CDR3: CSVRLAGVRGGELFF. CDR3 bases: TGCAGCGTCCGTCTAGCGGGAGTGAGGGGGGGGGAGCTGTTTTTT.

The genes are TRBV11-1 and TRBJ2-1, with TRBD1 matching over 9 bases. This CDR3 is built from 15 residues. V shed 6 bases and J 8 bases; nucleotides not matched to a gene: 11. CDR1 and CDR2 (germline): SGHAT, FQDESV (reference sequence). CDR3 region: CASSAGTGILDEQFF. DNA of the CDR3: TGTGCCAGCAGTGCCGGGACAGGGATATTGGATGAGCAGTTCTTC.

The chain recombines TRBV7-2 with TRBJ2-7; D perhaps matches TRBD2 (6 bases). The length of the CDR3 is 14 residues. Germline CDR1 is SGHTA and CDR2 is FQGNSA. Trimming stripped 1 base from V and 4 bases from J, with 11 bases between. CDR3 nucleotide sequence: TGTGCCAGCAGCTTAGACGGGAGACTATACGAGCAGTACTTC. It yields the protein CASSLDGRLYEQYF.

The chain employs TRBV19 and TRBJ2-6, with TRBD2 matching 7 bases. Trimming cost V 10 bases and J 0 bases; bases outside gene matches: 12. The CDR3 extends over 17 amino acids. Germline CDR1 is LNHDA and CDR2 is SQIVND (reference sequence). This chain's CDR3 is CATGGSQSSSGANVLTF. CDR3 nucleotides: TGTGCCACGGGGGGTTCTCAGTCGAGCTCTGGGGCCAACGTCCTGACTTTC.

The V call is TRBV28, the J call TRBJ2-6; 10 positions match TRBD1. With 5 bases clipped from V and 3 bases from J, the junction kept 10 bases outside the gene matches. The CDR3 covers 18 residues. Looked up from germline, CDR1 is MDHEN and CDR2 is SYDVKM. CDR3 protein: CASSPYGTGAFGANVLTF. The CDR3 DNA reads TGTGCCAGCAGTCCCTACGGGACAGGGGCCTTTGGGGCCAACGTCCTGACTTTC.

This chain connects TRBV7-3 to TRBJ2-2; 8 bases fit TRBD2. Per germline, CDR1 SGHTA and CDR2 FQGTGA. The CDR3 is made up of 15 amino acids. V was pared by 5 bases and J by 6 bases, with 8 bases of the junction left unmatched. CDR3 bases: TGTGCCAGCAGCGTCACCCCGGGAGGGCCCGGGGAGCTGTTTTTT. This gives the protein CASSVTPGGPGELFF.

This clone is a singleton in its sample. The chain recombines TRBV9 with TRBJ1-5, with D possibly being TRBD1 (5 bases). Trimming took off 2 bases at V and 2 bases at J, with 8 bases between the two ends. This CDR3 comprises 14 residues. Germline CDR1 SGDLS, CDR2 YYNGEE. The CDR3 spells CASSVLGGNQPQHF. For the CDR3, the DNA is TGTGCCAGCAGCGTGTTAGGGGGCAATCAGCCCCAGCATTTT.

This chain links TRBV28 with TRBJ2-3, with D possibly matching TRBD1 (5 bases). Germline loops: CDR1 MDHEN, CDR2 SYDVKM. The V end was cut by 6 bases, the J end by 5 bases, with 21 bases between. This CDR3 is built from 16 residues. The CDR3 is CASRELGGAQRDTQYF. CDR3 sequence (DNA): TGTGCCAGCAGGGAATTGGGTGGGGCGCAACGAGATACGCAGTATTTT.

This clone was detected a few times. This may be a read error, as it is one base from a much larger clone. The conserved final phenylalanine or tryptophan is absent from the CDR3, which likely points to a read error. The rearrangement joins TRBV29-1 to TRBJ1-1; no reliable D call. The germline V gene encodes CDR1 SQVTM and CDR2 ANQGSEA. The CDR3 runs 12 residues. V gave up 6 bases and J gave up 4 bases, with 12 bases separating them. CDR3 region: CSVTLQATEAFS. The CDR3 nucleotides read TGCAGCGTCACACTTCAGGCCACTGAAGCTTTCTCT.

The chain uses TRBV18 and TRBJ2-3; TRBD1 might be the D (5 bases). Germline-derived CDR1 and CDR2 are KGHSH and LQKENI. V was pared by 3 bases and J by 4 bases, with 20 bases between. The CDR3 runs to 17 residues. The CDR3 DNA reads TGTGCCAGCTCACCTAATTCCCAGCTGCTAGGGGCAGATACGCAGTATTTT. This codes for CASSPNSQLLGADTQYF.